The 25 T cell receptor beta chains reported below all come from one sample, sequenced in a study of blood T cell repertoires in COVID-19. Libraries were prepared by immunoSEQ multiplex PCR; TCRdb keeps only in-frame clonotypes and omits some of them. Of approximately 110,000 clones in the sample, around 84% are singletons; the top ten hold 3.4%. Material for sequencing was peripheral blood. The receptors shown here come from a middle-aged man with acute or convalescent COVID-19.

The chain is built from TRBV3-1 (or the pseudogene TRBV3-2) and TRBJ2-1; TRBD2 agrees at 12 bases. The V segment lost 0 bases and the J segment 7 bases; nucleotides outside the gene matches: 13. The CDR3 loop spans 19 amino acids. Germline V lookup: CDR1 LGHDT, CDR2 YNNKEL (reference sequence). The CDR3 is CASSQDPFPPSGGGNEQFF. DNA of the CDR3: TGTGCCAGCAGCCAAGATCCATTTCCCCCTAGCGGGGGGGGTAATGAGCAGTTCTTC.

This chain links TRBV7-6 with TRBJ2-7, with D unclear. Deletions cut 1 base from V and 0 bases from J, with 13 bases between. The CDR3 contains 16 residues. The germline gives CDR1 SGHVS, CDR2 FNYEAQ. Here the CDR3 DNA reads TGTGCCAGCAGCTTAGAAGACAAAACCTACTCCTACGAGCAGTACTTC. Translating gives CASSLEDKTYSYEQYF.

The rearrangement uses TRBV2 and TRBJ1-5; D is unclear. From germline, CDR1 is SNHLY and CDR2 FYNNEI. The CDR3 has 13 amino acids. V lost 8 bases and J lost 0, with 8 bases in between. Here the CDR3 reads CASDKNSNQPQHF. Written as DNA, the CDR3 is TGTGCCAGCGACAAGAATAGCAATCAGCCCCAGCATTTT.

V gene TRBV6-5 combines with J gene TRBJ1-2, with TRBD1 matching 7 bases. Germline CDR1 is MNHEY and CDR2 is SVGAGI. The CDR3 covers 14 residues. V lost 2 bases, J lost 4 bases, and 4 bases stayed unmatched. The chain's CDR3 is CASSYVGTAYGYTF. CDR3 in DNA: TGTGCCAGCAGTTACGTCGGGACAGCCTATGGCTACACCTTC.

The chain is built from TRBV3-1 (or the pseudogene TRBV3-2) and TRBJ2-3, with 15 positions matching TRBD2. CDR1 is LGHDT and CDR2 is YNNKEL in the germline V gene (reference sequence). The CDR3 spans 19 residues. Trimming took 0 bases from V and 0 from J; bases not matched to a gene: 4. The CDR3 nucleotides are TGTGCCAGCAGCCAAGATGAGGGACTAGCGGGGGGCAGCACAGATACGCAGTATTTT. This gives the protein CASSQDEGLAGGSTDTQYF.

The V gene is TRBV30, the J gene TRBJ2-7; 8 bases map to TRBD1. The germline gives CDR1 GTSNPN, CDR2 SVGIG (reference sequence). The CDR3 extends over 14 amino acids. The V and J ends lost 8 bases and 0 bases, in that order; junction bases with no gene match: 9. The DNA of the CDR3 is TGTGCCGGGGCAGACAGGGGCCTCTCCTACGAGCAGTACTTC. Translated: CAGADRGLSYEQYF.

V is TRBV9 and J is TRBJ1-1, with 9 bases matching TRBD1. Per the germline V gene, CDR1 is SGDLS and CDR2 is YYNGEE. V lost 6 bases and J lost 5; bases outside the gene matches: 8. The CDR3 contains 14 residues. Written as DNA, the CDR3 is TGTGCCAGCAATTCCCCCGGGACAGGGACTGAAGCTTTCTTT. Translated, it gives CASNSPGTGTEAFF.

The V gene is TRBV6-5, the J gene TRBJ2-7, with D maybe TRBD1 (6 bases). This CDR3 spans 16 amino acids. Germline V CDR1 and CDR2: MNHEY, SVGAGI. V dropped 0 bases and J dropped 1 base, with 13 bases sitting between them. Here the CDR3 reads CASSYSFEDRSYEQYF. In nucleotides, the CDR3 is TGTGCCAGCAGTTACTCCTTTGAAGACAGGTCCTACGAGCAGTACTTC.

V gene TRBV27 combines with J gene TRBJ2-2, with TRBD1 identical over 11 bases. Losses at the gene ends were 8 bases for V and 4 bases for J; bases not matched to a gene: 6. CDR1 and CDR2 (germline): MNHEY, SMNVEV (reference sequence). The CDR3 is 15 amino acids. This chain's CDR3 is CASGGQGVGTGELFF. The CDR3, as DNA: TGTGCCAGCGGGGGACAGGGGGTAGGCACCGGGGAGCTGTTTTTT.

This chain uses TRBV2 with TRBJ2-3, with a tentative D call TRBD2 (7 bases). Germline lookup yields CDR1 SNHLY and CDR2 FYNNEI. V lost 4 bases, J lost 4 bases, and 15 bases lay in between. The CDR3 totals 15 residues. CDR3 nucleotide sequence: TGTGCCAGCAGTGGGGAGGGAGGGGGTTCAGATACGCAGTATTTT. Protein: CASSGEGGGSDTQYF.

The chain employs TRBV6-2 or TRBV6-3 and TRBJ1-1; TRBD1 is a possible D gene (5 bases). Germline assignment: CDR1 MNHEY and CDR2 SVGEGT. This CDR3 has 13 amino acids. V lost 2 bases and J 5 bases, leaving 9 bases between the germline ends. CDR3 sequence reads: CASSYPGGTEAFF. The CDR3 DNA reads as TGTGCCAGCAGTTACCCCGGGGGTACTGAAGCTTTCTTT.

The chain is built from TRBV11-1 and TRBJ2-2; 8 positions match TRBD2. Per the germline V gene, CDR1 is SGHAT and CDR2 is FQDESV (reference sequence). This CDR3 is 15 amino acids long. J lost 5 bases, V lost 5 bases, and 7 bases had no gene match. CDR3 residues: CASSMGLGGTGELFF. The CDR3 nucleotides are TGTGCCAGCAGCATGGGACTAGGGGGTACCGGGGAGCTGTTTTTT.

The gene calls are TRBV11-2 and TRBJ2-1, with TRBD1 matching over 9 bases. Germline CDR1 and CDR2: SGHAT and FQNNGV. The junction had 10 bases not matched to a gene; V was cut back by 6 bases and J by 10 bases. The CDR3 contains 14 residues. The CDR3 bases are TGTGCCAGCAGGGGTACGACAGGGGGAAAAGAGCAGTTCTTC. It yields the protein CASRGTTGGKEQFF.

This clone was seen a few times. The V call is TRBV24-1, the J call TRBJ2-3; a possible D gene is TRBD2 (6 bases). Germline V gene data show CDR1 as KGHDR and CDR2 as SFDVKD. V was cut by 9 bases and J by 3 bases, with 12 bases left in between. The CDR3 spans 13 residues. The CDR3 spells CATSRDWTDTQYF. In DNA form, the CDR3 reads TGTGCCACCTCCAGGGACTGGACAGATACGCAGTATTTT.

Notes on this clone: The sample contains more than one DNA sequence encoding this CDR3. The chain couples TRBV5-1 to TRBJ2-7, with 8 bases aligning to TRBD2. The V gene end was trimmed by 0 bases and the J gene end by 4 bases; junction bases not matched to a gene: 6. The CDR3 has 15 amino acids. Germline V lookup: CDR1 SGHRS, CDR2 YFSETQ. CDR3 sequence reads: CASSLEAGGRYEQYF. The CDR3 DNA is TGCGCCAGCAGCTTGGAGGCGGGGGGTAGATACGAGCAGTACTTC.

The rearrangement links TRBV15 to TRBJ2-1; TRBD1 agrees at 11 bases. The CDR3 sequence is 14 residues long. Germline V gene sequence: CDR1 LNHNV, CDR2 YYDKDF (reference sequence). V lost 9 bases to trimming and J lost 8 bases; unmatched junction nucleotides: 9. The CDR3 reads CATTRDRGGYEQFF. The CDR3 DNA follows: TGTGCCACTACCCGGGACAGGGGGGGCTATGAGCAGTTCTTC. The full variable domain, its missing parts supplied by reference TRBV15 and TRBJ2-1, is DAMVIQNPRYQVTQFGKPVTLSCSQTLNHNVMYWYQQKSSQAPKLLFHYYDKDFNNEADTPDNFQSRRPNTSFCFLDIRSPGLGDTAMYLCATTRDRGGYEQFFGPGTRLTVL.

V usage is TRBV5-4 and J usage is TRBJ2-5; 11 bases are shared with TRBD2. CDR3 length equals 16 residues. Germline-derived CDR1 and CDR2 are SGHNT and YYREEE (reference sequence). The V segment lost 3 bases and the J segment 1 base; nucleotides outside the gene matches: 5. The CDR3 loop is CASSSLGTSGQETQYF. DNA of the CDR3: TGTGCCAGCAGCTCGCTCGGGACTAGCGGCCAAGAGACCCAGTACTTC.

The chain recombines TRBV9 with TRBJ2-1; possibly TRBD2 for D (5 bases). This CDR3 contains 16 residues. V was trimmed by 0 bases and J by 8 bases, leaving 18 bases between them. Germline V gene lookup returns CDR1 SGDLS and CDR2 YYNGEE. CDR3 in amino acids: CASSVGGQAWWDEQFF. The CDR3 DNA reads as TGTGCCAGCAGCGTAGGAGGGCAGGCTTGGTGGGATGAGCAGTTCTTC.

The CDR3 loop reads CASSSRTSGGHGELFF. The CDR3 coding sequence is TGTGCCAGCAGCTCTCGGACTAGCGGGGGGCATGGGGAGCTGTTTTTT. The V and J genes are TRBV5-4 and TRBJ2-2, with TRBD2 identical over 14 bases. Germline V lookup: CDR1 SGHNT, CDR2 YYREEE (reference sequence). The trim removed 3 bases at V and 8 bases at J, leaving 6 bases unmatched. The CDR3 contains 16 residues.

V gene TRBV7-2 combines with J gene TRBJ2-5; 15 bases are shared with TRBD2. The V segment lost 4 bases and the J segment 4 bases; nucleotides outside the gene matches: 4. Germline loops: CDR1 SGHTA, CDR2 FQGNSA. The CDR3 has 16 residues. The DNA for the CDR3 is TGTGCCAGCAGCTCCGGACTAGCGGGGGGGCCAGAGACCCAGTACTTC. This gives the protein CASSSGLAGGPETQYF.

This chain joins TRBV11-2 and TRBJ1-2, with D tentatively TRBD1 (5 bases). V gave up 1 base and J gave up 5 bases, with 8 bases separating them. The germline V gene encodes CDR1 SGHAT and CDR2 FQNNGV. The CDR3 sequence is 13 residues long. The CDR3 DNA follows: TGTGCCAGCAGCTTAGCAGGGAATTATGGCTACACCTTC. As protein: CASSLAGNYGYTF.

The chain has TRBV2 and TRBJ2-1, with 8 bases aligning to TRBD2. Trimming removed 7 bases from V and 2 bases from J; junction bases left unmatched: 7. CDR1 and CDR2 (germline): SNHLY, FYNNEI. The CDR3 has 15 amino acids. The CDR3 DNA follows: TGTGCCAGCAAGAAGGGCGGGGGGCCCTACAATGAGCAGTTCTTC. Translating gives CASKKGGGPYNEQFF.

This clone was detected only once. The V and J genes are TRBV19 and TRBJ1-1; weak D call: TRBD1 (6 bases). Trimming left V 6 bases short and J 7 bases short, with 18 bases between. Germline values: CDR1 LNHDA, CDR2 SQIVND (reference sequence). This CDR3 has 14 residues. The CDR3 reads CASRVQGRTSEAFF. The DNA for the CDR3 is TGTGCCAGTAGGGTTCAGGGGAGAACGAGTGAAGCTTTCTTT.

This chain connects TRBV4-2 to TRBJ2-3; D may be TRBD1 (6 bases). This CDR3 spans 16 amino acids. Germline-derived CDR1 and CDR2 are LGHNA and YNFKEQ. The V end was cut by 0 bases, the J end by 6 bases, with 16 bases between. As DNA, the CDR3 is TGTGCCAGCAGCCAAGATCCGGGTCTTAGGGGGGATACGCAGTATTTT. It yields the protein CASSQDPGLRGDTQYF.

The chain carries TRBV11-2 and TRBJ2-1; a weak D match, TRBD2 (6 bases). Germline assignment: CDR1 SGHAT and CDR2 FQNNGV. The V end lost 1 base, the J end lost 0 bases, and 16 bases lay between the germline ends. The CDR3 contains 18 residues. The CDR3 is CASSLGPGTVSSYNEQFF. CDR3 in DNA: TGTGCCAGCAGCTTAGGTCCCGGGACTGTGAGCTCCTACAATGAGCAGTTCTTC.